The following is a T cell receptor beta chain sequence with its context. Its target is unknown. The diagnoses drew upon clinical symptoms, serum thyroxine and TRAb, thyroid ultrasound and orbital computed tomography. PBMCs stemmed from approximately 9.1 ml fresh peripheral blood. Researchers took RNA transcripts and amplified the TCR beta CDR3 regions from them. HTBI primers were used for first-round RT-PCR of the TCR CDR3. TCRdb independently ran MiXCR on the multiplex PCR reads; one entry per CDR3 protein. The table shows more than 500,000 distinct CDR3 sequences, with about 15% occurring only once. The entry originates in a study of T cells in Graves' hyperthyroidism and ophthalmopathy. The wider study: Initial diagnosis, before any treatment, was when peripheral blood was collected. General study results and limits: The model forecast ophthalmopathy, anticipating it by a median around 6.5 months before onset.

CDR1 is DFQATT, CDR2 SNEGSKA, per germline (reference sequence). Trimming stripped 2 bases from V and 2 bases from J, with 13 bases between. There are 14 residues in the CDR3. The source material was blood. The receptor was derived from a woman in her thirties or forties with Graves' hyperthyroidism. The chain combines TRBV20-1 with TRBJ2-7; D possibly matches TRBD1 or TRBD2 (5 bases each). CDR3 in amino acids: CSARPRDEPYEQYF. CDR3 in DNA: TGCAGTGCTAGACCCCGGGACGAACCCTACGAGCAGTACTTC.